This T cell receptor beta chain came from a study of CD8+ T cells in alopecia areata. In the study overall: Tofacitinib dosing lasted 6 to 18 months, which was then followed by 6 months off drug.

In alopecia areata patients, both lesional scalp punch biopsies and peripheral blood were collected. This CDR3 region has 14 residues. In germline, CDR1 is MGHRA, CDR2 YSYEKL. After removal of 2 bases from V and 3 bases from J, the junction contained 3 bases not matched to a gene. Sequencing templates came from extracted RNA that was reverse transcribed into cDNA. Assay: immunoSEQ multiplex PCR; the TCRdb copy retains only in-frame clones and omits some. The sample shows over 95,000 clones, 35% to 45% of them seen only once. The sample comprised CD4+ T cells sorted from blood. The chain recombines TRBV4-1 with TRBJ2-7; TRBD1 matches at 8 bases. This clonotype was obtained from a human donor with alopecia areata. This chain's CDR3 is CASSQRQGNYEQYF. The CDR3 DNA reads TGCGCCAGCAGCCAACGACAGGGGAACTACGAGCAGTACTTC.